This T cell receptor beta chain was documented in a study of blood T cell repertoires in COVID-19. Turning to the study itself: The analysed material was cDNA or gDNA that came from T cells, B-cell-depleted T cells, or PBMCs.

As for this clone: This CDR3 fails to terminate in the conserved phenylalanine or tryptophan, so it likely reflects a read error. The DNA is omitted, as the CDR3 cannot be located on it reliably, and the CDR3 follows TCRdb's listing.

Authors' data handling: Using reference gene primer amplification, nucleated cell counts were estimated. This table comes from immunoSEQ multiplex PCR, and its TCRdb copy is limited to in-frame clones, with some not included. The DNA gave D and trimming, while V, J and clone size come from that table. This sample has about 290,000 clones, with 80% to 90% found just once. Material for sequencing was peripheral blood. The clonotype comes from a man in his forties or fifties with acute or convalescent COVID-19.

The CDR3 is CASSLAGQGFILEL. This chain joins TRBV11-2 and TRBJ2-7; TRBD1 reflects the table's D call only, with no check against the DNA. The germline V gene has CDR1 SGHAT and CDR2 FQNNGV. The CDR3 has 14 residues if both end residues are counted.